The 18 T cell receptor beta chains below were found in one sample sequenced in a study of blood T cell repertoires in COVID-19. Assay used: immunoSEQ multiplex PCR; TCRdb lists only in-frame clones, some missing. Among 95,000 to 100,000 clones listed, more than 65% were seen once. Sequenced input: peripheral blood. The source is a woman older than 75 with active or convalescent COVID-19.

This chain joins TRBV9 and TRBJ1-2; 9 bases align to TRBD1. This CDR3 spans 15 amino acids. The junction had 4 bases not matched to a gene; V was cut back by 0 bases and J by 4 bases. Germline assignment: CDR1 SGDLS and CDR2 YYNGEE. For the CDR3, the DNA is TGTGCCAGCAGCGTAGAACAGGGGGCGATCTATGGCTACACCTTC. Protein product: CASSVEQGAIYGYTF.

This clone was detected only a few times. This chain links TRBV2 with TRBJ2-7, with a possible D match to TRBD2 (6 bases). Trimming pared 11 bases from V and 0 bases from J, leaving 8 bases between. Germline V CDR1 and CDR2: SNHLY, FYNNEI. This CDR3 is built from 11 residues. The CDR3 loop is CAEGLSYEQYF. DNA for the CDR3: TGTGCCGAGGGACTCTCCTACGAGCAGTACTTC.

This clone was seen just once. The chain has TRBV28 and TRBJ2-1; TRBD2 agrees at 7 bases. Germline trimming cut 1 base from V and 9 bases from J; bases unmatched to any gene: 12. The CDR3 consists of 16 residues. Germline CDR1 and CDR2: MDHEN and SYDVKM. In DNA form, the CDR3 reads TGTGCCAGCAGTTTATATGGGGGAGGGCCCTTGGGTGAGCAGTTCTTC. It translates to CASSLYGGGPLGEQFF.

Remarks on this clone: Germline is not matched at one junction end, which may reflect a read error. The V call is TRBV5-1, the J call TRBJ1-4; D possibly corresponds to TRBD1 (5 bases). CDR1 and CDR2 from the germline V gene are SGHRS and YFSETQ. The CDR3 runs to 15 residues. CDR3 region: CASSIDSRLGEKLFF. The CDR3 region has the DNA TGTGCCAGCAGCATCGACAGCCGGTTGGGTGAAAAACTGTTTTTT.

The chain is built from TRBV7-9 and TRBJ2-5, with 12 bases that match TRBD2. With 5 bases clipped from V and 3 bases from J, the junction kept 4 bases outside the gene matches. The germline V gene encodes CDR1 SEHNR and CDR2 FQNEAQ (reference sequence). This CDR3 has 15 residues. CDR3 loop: CASSRLAGAEETQYF. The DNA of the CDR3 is TGTGCCAGCAGCAGACTAGCGGGAGCCGAAGAGACCCAGTACTTC.

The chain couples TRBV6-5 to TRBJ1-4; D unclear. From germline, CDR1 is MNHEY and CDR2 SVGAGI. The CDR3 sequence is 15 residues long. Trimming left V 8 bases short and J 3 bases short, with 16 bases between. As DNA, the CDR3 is TGTGCCAGCCATGGCCCCGGGGAAGCTAATGAAAAACTGTTTTTT. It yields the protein CASHGPGEANEKLFF.

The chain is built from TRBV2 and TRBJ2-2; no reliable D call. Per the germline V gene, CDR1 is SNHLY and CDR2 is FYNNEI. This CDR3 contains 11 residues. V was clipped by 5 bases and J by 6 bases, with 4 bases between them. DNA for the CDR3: TGTGCCAGCAGTTATTCCGGGGAGCTGTTTTTT. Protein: CASSYSGELFF.

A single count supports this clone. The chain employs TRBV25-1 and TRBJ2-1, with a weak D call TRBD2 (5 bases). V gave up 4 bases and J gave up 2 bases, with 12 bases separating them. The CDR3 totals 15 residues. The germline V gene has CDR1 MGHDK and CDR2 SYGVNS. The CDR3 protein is CASSGLARAYNEQFF. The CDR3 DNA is TGTGCCAGCAGTGGATTAGCGAGGGCCTACAATGAGCAGTTCTTC.

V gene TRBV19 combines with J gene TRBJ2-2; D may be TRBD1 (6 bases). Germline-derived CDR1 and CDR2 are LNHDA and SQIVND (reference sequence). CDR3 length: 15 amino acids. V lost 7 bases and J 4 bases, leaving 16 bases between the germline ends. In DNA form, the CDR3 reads TGTGCCAGTACCCGCCGGACAGTTGGCACCGGGGAGCTGTTTTTT. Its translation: CASTRRTVGTGELFF.

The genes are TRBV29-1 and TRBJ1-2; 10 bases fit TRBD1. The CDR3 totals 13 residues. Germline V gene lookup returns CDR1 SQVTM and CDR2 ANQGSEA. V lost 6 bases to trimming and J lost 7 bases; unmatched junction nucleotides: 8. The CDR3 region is CSVAGTGERGYTF. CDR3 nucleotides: TGCAGCGTGGCCGGGACAGGGGAGCGTGGCTACACCTTC. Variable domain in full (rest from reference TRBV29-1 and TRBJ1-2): SAVISQKPSRDICQRGTSLTIQCQVDSQVTMMFWYRQQPGQSLTLIATANQGSEATYESGFVIDKFPISRPNLTFSTLTVSNMSPEDSSIYLCSVAGTGERGYTFGSGTRLTVV.

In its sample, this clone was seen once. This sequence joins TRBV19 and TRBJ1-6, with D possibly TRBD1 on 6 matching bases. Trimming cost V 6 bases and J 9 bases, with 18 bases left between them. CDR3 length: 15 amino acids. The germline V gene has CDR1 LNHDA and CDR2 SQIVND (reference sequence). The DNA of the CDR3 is TGTGCCAGTAGAGCTTCGCCCGAGGGGGTTTCACCCCTCCACTTT. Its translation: CASRASPEGVSPLHF. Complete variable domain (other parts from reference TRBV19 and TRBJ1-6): DGGITQSPKYLFRKEGQNVTLSCEQNLNHDAMYWYRQDPGQGLRLIYYSQIVNDFQKGDIAEGYSVSREKKESFPLTVTSAQKNPTAFYLCASRASPEGVSPLHFGNGTRLTVT.

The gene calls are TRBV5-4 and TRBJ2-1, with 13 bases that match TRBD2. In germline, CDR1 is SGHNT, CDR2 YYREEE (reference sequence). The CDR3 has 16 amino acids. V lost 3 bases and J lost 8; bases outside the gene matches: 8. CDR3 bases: TGTGCCAGCAGCTGGACTAGCGGGAGCCAACATCATGAGCAGTTCTTC. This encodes CASSWTSGSQHHEQFF.

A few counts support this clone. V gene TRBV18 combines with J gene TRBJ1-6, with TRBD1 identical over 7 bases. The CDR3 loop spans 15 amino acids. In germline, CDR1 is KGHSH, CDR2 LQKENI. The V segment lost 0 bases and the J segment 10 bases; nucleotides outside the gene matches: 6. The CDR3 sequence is CASSPPEGAMSPLHF. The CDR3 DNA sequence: TGTGCCAGCTCACCACCGGAGGGGGCTATGTCACCCCTCCACTTT.

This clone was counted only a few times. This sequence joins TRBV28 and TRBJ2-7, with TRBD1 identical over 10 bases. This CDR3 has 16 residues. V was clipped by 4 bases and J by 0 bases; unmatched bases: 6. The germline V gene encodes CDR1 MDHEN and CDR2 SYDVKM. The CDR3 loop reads CASSSAGQGSSYEQYF. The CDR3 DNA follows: TGTGCCAGCAGTTCTGCGGGACAGGGGAGCTCCTACGAGCAGTACTTC.

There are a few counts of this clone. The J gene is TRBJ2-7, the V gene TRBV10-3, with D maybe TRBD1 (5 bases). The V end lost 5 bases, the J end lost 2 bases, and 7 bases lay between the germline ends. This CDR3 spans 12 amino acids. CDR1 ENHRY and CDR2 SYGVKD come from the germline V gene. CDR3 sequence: CAISSRAYEQYF. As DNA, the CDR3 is TGTGCCATCAGTAGCAGGGCCTACGAGCAGTACTTC.

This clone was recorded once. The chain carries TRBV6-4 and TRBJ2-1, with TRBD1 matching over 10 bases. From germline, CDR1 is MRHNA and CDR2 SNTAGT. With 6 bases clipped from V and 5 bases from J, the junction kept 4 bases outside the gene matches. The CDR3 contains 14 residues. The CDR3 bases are TGTGCCAGCAGACGGACAGGGGGTCACAATGAGCAGTTCTTC. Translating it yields CASRRTGGHNEQFF.

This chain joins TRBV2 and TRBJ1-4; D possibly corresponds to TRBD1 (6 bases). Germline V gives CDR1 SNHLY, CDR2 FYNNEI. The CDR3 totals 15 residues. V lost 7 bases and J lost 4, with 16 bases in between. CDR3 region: CASTQGGGHNEKLFF. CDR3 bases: TGTGCCAGCACCCAAGGGGGTGGGCATAATGAAAAACTGTTTTTT.

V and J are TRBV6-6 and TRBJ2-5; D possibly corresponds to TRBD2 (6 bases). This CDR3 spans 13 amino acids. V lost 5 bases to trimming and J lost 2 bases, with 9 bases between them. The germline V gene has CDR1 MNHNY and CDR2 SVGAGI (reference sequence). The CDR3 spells CASSSLAQETQYF. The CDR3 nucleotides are TGTGCCAGCAGTAGCCTAGCGCAAGAGACCCAGTACTTC.